A single sample gave rise to the 30 T cell receptor beta chains below, sequenced in a study of breast tumors, draining lymph nodes, adjacent tissues. The lymph nodes were axillary draining lymph nodes from breast cancer patients. TCRdb reanalysed the multiplex PCR reads using MiXCR and keeps one entry per CDR3 protein. The table includes roughly 220,000 distinct CDR3 sequences, 34% detected once. Source material: axillary lymph node tissue. These receptors all come from a female donor with breast cancer. Some clones in this sample may be carry-over from other donors' samples.

This clonotype appeared a single time. The gene calls are TRBV2 and TRBJ2-7; 10 positions match TRBD2. Germline-derived CDR1 and CDR2 are SNHLY and FYNNEI. V was clipped by 6 bases and J by 2 bases; unmatched bases: 4. The CDR3 loop spans 14 amino acids. The CDR3 nucleotides are TGTGCCAGCAGAAAGCTAGCGGGGGCCTACGAGCAGTACTTC. Translating gives CASRKLAGAYEQYF. The full variable domain, completed using reference TRBV2 and TRBJ2-7, is EPEVTQTPSHQVTQMGQEVILRCVPISNHLYFYWYRQILGQKVEFLVSFYNNEISEKSEIFDDQFSVERPDGSNFTLKIRSTKLEDSAMYFCASRKLAGAYEQYFGPGTRLTVT.

This clonotype appeared many times. CDR3 sequence (DNA): TGTGCCAGCAGCTGGAGCGGGGGGTACACCGGGGAGCTGTTTTTT. Protein sequence: CASSWSGGYTGELFF. The rearrangement links TRBV7-2 to TRBJ2-2, with TRBD2 matching 9 bases. CDR1 is SGHTA and CDR2 is FQGNSA in the germline V gene. The J segment lost 3 bases and the V segment lost 4 bases, leaving 3 bases of the junction unmatched. CDR3 length: 15 amino acids.

The rearrangement uses TRBV4-3 and TRBJ1-6, with D maybe TRBD1 (5 bases). CDR1 is LGHNA and CDR2 is YSLEER in the germline V gene. The CDR3 runs 15 residues. Trimming took 2 bases from V and 10 from J, leaving 15 bases between them. For the CDR3, the DNA is TGCGCCAGCAGCCAATTCAGGGCTCGGAGGTCACCCCTCCACTTT. Protein product: CASSQFRARRSPLHF.

V is TRBV7-9 and J is TRBJ1-2; 7 bases agree with TRBD1. Germline values: CDR1 SEHNR, CDR2 FQNEAQ (reference sequence). The CDR3 extends over 15 amino acids. The junction had 18 bases not matched to a gene; V was cut back by 3 bases and J by 14 bases. The CDR3 region is CASSFDRNTGTANTF. The CDR3 DNA reads as TGTGCCAGCAGCTTTGACCGGAACACCGGGACAGCTAATACCTTC.

Remarks on this clonotype: One end of the junction fails to match germline, which may point to a read error. The chain recombines TRBV30 with TRBJ2-3; no clear D. Germline V gene sequence: CDR1 GTSNPN, CDR2 SVGIG (reference sequence). The CDR3 runs 14 residues. The CDR3 region is CTWKVGLGTDTQYF. The CDR3 DNA is TGTACCTGGAAAGTGGGTTTGGGCACAGATACGCAGTATTTT.

This clonotype was detected many times. The chain couples TRBV7-9 to TRBJ2-1; 13 nucleotides line up with TRBD2. Germline values: CDR1 SEHNR, CDR2 FQNEAQ (reference sequence). The CDR3 is 17 residues long. V dropped 5 bases and J dropped 4; count of bases not matched to a gene: 8. The CDR3 bases are TGTGCCAGCAGCCGACGGACTAGCGGGAGATCATACAATGAGCAGTTCTTC. The encoded protein is CASSRRTSGRSYNEQFF.

This clonotype was seen only a few times. The chain recombines TRBV6-2 or TRBV6-3 with TRBJ2-1; 14 bases are shared with TRBD2. The CDR3 covers 14 residues. Germline V gene sequence: CDR1 MNHEY, CDR2 SVGEGT. The V gene end was trimmed by 7 bases and the J gene end by 11 bases; junction bases not matched to a gene: 7. The CDR3 region has the DNA TGTGCCAGCACCAGGACTAGCGGGGGGAATAAGCAGTTCTTC. This codes for CASTRTSGGNKQFF.

This clonotype was seen ten or more times. This chain joins TRBV28 and TRBJ1-2; TRBD1 is a possible D gene (6 bases). Trimming removed 5 bases at V and 8 bases at J, with 12 bases between. The germline CDR1 and CDR2 sequences are MDHEN and SYDVKM. CDR3 length: 12 residues. The DNA for the CDR3 is TGTGCCAGCAGTGAGGGGGAGCGCGGCTACACCTTC. Encoded protein: CASSEGERGYTF.

This clonotype showed up many times. The chain uses TRBV20-1 and TRBJ2-1; 9 bases align to TRBD1. The CDR3 is made up of 14 amino acids. The germline V gene encodes CDR1 DFQATT and CDR2 SNEGSKA (reference sequence). The trim removed 4 bases at V and 4 bases at J, leaving 5 bases unmatched. Written as DNA, the CDR3 is TGCAGTGCTACTCGACAGGGGGGTTACAATGAGCAGTTCTTC. Translating gives CSATRQGGYNEQFF.

The count of this clonotype is one. This chain joins TRBV4-1 and TRBJ2-7; TRBD2 aligns across 12 bases. V trimming: 4 bases; J trimming: 5 bases; junction bases outside the gene matches: 15. CDR3 length: 18 amino acids. Germline V gene sequence: CDR1 MGHRA, CDR2 YSYEKL. The CDR3 coding sequence is TGCGCCAGCAGCCCCCCCGGGGCCGCTAGCGGGAGGGCCCACGAGCAGTACTTC. It yields the protein CASSPPGAASGRAHEQYF.

This clonotype was counted at least ten times. The rearrangement uses TRBV10-3 and TRBJ2-1, with 12 bases aligning to TRBD1. CDR1 is ENHRY, CDR2 SYGVKD, per germline. V was pared by 1 base and J by 8 bases, with 9 bases of the junction left unmatched. The CDR3 sequence is 17 residues long. The CDR3 here is CAISEFYTGTGGYEQFF. The CDR3 region has the DNA TGTGCCATCAGTGAGTTTTACACCGGGACAGGGGGCTATGAGCAGTTCTTC.

Many counts were recorded for this clonotype. The chain is built from TRBV7-3 and TRBJ1-2; D is possibly TRBD1 (6 bases). The V gene lost 5 bases and the J gene lost 2 bases, with 9 bases spanning the gap. Germline CDR1 is SGHTA and CDR2 is FQGTGA. CDR3 size: 13 residues. CDR3 protein: CASSLQGNYGYTF. The DNA of the CDR3 is TGTGCCAGCAGCCTCCAGGGGAACTATGGCTACACCTTC.

As for this clonotype: A much larger clonotype is one base distant, so this may be a read error. J is TRBJ2-1 and V is TRBV9; a weak D match, TRBD2 (6 bases). Per the germline V gene, CDR1 is SGDLS and CDR2 is YYNGEE. CDR3 length: 14 amino acids. DNA of the CDR3: TGTGCCAGCAGCGTAGACCCGGAGGAGGGTGAGCAGTCCTTC. This sequence encodes CASSVDPEEGEQSF.

This clonotype was seen repeatedly, ten times or more. The DNA for the CDR3 is TGCAGTGCGTCAGCCGGGACAGGCGACCCCTACGAGCAGTACTTC. Translated, it gives CSASAGTGDPYEQYF. The chain recombines TRBV20-1 with TRBJ2-7, with TRBD1 identical over 8 bases. This CDR3 spans 15 amino acids. Germline V gene data show CDR1 as DFQATT and CDR2 as SNEGSKA (reference sequence). Trimming removed 6 bases from V and 2 bases from J; junction bases left unmatched: 12.

CDR3 nucleotides: TGTGCCAGCAGCCCAGACAGGGTCGGCACTGAAGCTTTCTTT. This translates into CASSPDRVGTEAFF. The chain carries TRBV11-2 and TRBJ1-1, with TRBD1 identical over 7 bases. The CDR3 is 14 residues long. V dropped 5 bases and J dropped 4; count of bases not matched to a gene: 7. Germline values: CDR1 SGHAT, CDR2 FQNNGV.

The DNA for the CDR3 is TGTGCCAGCAGCGCCGGGGGGTCGAATGAAAAACTGTTTTTT. It encodes CASSAGGSNEKLFF. This sequence joins TRBV9 and TRBJ1-4, with a tentative D call TRBD1 (5 bases). Germline CDR1 is SGDLS and CDR2 is YYNGEE. Trimming stripped 3 bases from V and 5 bases from J, with 11 bases between. This CDR3 is built from 14 residues.

The V and J genes are TRBV7-3 and TRBJ1-1; tentative D call: TRBD1 (6 bases). V lost 9 bases and J lost 4, with 24 bases in between. The CDR3 covers 16 residues. Germline V gene data show CDR1 as SGHTA and CDR2 as FQGTGA. Written as DNA, the CDR3 is TGTGCCAGTGGCCTGGTTCGGGGGGCGAGTGTCACTGAAGCTTTCTTT. Translating it yields CASGLVRGASVTEAFF.

The sample holds many counts of this clonotype. This chain connects TRBV2 to TRBJ2-3; TRBD1 might be the D (5 bases). With 7 bases removed from V and 2 bases from J, the gap between germline ends came to 13 bases. Germline CDR1 and CDR2: SNHLY and FYNNEI. The CDR3 totals 14 residues. The DNA of the CDR3 is TGTGCCAGCAAATCGACAGACCACACAGATACGCAGTATTTT. Protein: CASKSTDHTDTQYF.

As to this clonotype: A much larger clone is a single base away; this may be a read error. The chain couples TRBV6-5 to TRBJ1-2; TRBD1 matches 7 bases. Germline lookup yields CDR1 MNHEY and CDR2 SVGAGI. The CDR3 runs 12 residues. V was clipped by 8 bases and J by 4 bases; unmatched bases: 4. For the CDR3, the DNA is TGTGCCAGCCAACCAGGGGGCTATGGCTACACCTTC. As protein: CASQPGGYGYTF.

V is TRBV7-2 and J is TRBJ2-1, with 8 bases identical to TRBD1. Germline assignment: CDR1 SGHTA and CDR2 FQGNSA. Trimming at V came to 5 bases and at J to 0 bases, leaving 12 bases not matched to a gene. The CDR3 runs to 18 residues. In DNA, the CDR3 is TGTGCCAGCAGCGTTGATGGCACCGGGACAGGCTCCTACAATGAGCAGTTCTTC. It encodes CASSVDGTGTGSYNEQFF.

As regards this clonotype: Given a much more abundant clone one base away, this may be a read error. This chain links TRBV5-8 with TRBJ1-5; a possible D gene is TRBD1 (5 bases). The CDR3 contains 15 residues. Germline assignment: CDR1 SGHTS and CDR2 YDEGEE. Trimming removed 4 bases from V and 5 bases from J, with 16 bases in between. CDR3 nucleotides: TGTGCCAGCAGCATTCTTAACAGGCCAGATCAGCCCCAGCATTTT. Protein sequence: CASSILNRPDQPQHF.

V and J are TRBV10-1 and TRBJ2-1, with TRBD2 matching over 14 bases. This CDR3 is built from 15 residues. CDR1 WNHNN and CDR2 SYGVQD come from the germline V gene (reference sequence). Trimming cost V 2 bases and J 10 bases; bases outside gene matches: 4. CDR3 loop: CASSEGTSGSWEQFF. In nucleotides, the CDR3 is TGCGCCAGCAGTGAGGGGACTAGCGGGAGTTGGGAGCAGTTCTTC.

The J gene is TRBJ2-1, the V gene TRBV4-2, with D tentatively TRBD2 (6 bases). V lost 4 bases, J lost 0 bases, and 19 bases lay in between. The CDR3 is made up of 18 amino acids. Germline lookup yields CDR1 LGHNA and CDR2 YNFKEQ. Written as DNA, the CDR3 is TGTGCCAGCAGCCCCAGATTGATAGCGGCAATCTCCTACAATGAGCAGTTCTTC. Translated, it gives CASSPRLIAAISYNEQFF.

This clonotype was picked up many times. The V gene is TRBV20-1, the J gene TRBJ2-1, with TRBD2 matching 8 bases. The CDR3 is made up of 14 amino acids. In germline, CDR1 is DFQATT, CDR2 SNEGSKA (reference sequence). Germline trimming cut 2 bases from V and 10 bases from J; bases unmatched to any gene: 10. In nucleotides, the CDR3 is TGCAGTGCTAGAAAACCCGGTAGCGGGGACGAGCAGTTCTTC. This sequence encodes CSARKPGSGDEQFF.

At least ten counts were recorded for this clonotype. The chain has TRBV19 and TRBJ2-7; 9 nucleotides line up with TRBD1. V lost 4 bases and J lost 4; bases outside the gene matches: 5. Germline V gene sequence: CDR1 LNHDA, CDR2 SQIVND (reference sequence). The CDR3 has 14 amino acids. CDR3 nucleotides: TGTGCCAGTAGTACCGGGACAGGGATGTACGAGCAGTACTTC. This sequence encodes CASSTGTGMYEQYF.

Of note for this clonotype: A read error is possible here, since a much larger clone lies one base away. V is TRBV6-5 and J is TRBJ1-3; D is undetermined. Germline V gene lookup returns CDR1 MNHEY and CDR2 SVGAGI. V lost 2 bases, J lost 6 bases, and 11 bases lay in between. This CDR3 is 14 amino acids long. The CDR3 region is CASSYKEAKNTIYF. The CDR3 DNA reads TGTGCCAGCAGTTACAAGGAGGCTAAAAACACCATATATTTT.

CDR3 bases: TGTGCCAGCGGGACTAGTGCCCCCTACGAGCAGTACTTC. It is translated as CASGTSAPYEQYF. The V gene is TRBV28, the J gene TRBJ2-7; 8 bases are a match to TRBD2. Per the germline V gene, CDR1 is MDHEN and CDR2 is SYDVKM. After removal of 8 bases from V and 2 bases from J, the junction contained 5 bases not matched to a gene. The CDR3 consists of 13 residues.

The chain carries TRBV5-6 and TRBJ2-3, with 7 positions matching TRBD1. The germline V gene has CDR1 SGHDT and CDR2 YYEEEE. This CDR3 has 15 residues. V gave up 3 bases and J gave up 3 bases; unmatched junction bases: 7. CDR3 sequence reads: CASSWSPTGTDTQYF. The CDR3 nucleotides are TGTGCCAGCAGCTGGAGTCCGACAGGGACAGATACGCAGTATTTT.

In this sample, this clonotype turned up a few times. The chain links TRBV2 to TRBJ1-1; D unclear. Trimming took off 6 bases at V and 2 bases at J, with 10 bases between the two ends. The germline CDR1 and CDR2 sequences are SNHLY and FYNNEI. This CDR3 region has 13 residues. The CDR3 reads CASRGRINTEAFF. CDR3 DNA: TGTGCCAGCAGAGGGCGGATAAACACTGAAGCTTTCTTT. The complete variable domain, with remaining parts taken from reference TRBV2 and TRBJ1-1, reads EPEVTQTPSHQVTQMGQEVILRCVPISNHLYFYWYRQILGQKVEFLVSFYNNEISEKSEIFDDQFSVERPDGSNFTLKIRSTKLEDSAMYFCASRGRINTEAFFGQGTRLTVV.

Comment on this clonotype: A much larger clone differs from this one at a single base, so this may be a read error. The CDR3 DNA reads as TGCGCCAGCAGCCAAGAGGATTTCTGGGGCGGGAAGCTGTTTTTT. It specifies CASSQEDFWGGKLFF. J is TRBJ2-2 and V is TRBV4-3; possible D gene TRBD2, 6 bases. CDR1 and CDR2 (germline): LGHNA, YSLEER. CDR3 size: 15 residues.